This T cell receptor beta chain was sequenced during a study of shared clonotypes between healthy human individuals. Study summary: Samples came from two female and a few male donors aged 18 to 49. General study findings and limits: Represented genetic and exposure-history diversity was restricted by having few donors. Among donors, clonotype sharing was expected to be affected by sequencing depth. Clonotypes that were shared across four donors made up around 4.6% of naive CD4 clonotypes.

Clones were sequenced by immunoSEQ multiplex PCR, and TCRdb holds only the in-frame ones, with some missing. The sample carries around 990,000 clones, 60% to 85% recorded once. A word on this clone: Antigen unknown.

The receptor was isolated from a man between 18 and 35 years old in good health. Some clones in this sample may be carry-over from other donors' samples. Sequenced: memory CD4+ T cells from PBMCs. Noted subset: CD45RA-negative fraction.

CDR3 nucleotide sequence: TGTGCCAGCAGTTACCGCAGAAATTGGGACGCTGAAGCTTTCTTT. Translation: CASSYRRNWDAEAFF. The V call is TRBV6-5, the J call TRBJ1-1, with D possibly matching TRBD1 (5 bases). Germline V gives CDR1 MNHEY, CDR2 SVGAGI. Trimming shortened V by 2 bases and J by 6 bases, and 16 bases separated the two germline ends. The CDR3 spans 15 residues.